The clone carrying this T cell receptor (beta chain) was counted a single time. Its antigen is as yet unknown. TCRdb's copy holds only in-frame clones and misses some; the assay was immunoSEQ multiplex PCR. In the table there are under 25,000 clones, about 92% of which are singletons. Each depressed patient was pairwise matched to a non-depressed control for sex, age, current smoking status and body mass index. No psychiatric drugs, including antidepressants, for at least 8 weeks beforehand. Among patients, depression was moderate to severe. The data stem from a study of untreated major depressive disorder. Notes on the study in general: CD4+ T cells from depressed patients used TRBV05-01 (Vbeta 5.1) more often than controls. Differences in TRBV25-01 and TRBV02-01 usage did not reach significance.

CDR3 length: 15 amino acids. The V gene end was trimmed by 4 bases and the J gene end by 4 bases; junction bases not matched to a gene: 8. Germline V lookup: CDR1 SGHNT, CDR2 YYREEE (reference sequence). The rearrangement uses TRBV5-4 and TRBJ1-1; 9 positions agree with TRBD1. The TCR sequence derives from a woman aged 40 to 50 with major depressive disorder. Sample: CD4+ T cells from PBMCs. The CDR3 region is CASSRSTGGGTEAFF. The DNA for the CDR3 is TGTGCCAGCAGCCGAAGCACAGGGGGCGGCACTGAAGCTTTCTTT.